This paragraph reports one TCR beta chain. This record comes from a study of OX40 agonist ivuxolimab in advanced cancers. On the study more broadly: Of mixed ages from about 23 to 79 and averaging 60 years, the group was just under 85% male.

CDR1 and CDR2 from the germline V gene are MNHNY and SVGAGI (reference sequence). V lost 5 bases to trimming and J lost 7 bases; unmatched junction nucleotides: 6. This CDR3 region has 14 residues. Using immunoSEQ multiplex PCR, the repertoire was profiled, and TCRdb retains in-frame clones only, with some absent. Of about 110,000 clones in the sample, approximately 90% were seen once. The TCR sequence derives from an adult with an advanced solid tumor such as melanoma, head and neck, liver or kidney cancer. The chain employs TRBV6-6 and TRBJ2-2, with TRBD2 matching 8 bases. The specimen was CD4+ or CD8+ T cells sorted from blood, collected in a trial of the OX40 agonist ivuxolimab. The CDR3, as DNA: TGTGCCAGCAGTCAAGCGGGAGCTGACGGGGAGCTGTTTTTT. This sequence encodes CASSQAGADGELFF.